These 20 T cell receptor beta chains were all obtained from the same sample, sequenced in a study of beta chain features in type 1 diabetes. Study results and limitations: Shortening of TCRB CDR3s, moderate but significant, appeared in all four CD4+ subsets of Type 1 diabetes patients.

The antigens for these receptors are not known. Expressed TCRB transcripts were sequenced because the entire RNA isolate underwent reverse transcription. The protocol was immunoSEQ multiplex PCR, while the TCRdb copy is restricted to in-frame clones and leaves out a portion. The data contain some 250,000 clones, around 14% of them seen just once; the ten biggest clones take up just under 0.02%. The specimen was naive CD4+ T cells from blood. These receptors originate from a man aged 25 to 40 with type 1 diabetes.

This clone has just a few counts. Written as DNA, the CDR3 is TGTGCCAGTAGCGCGGATGTTTCTGGAAACACCATATATTTT. Translated, it gives CASSADVSGNTIYF. The gene calls are TRBV19 and TRBJ1-3, with D uncertain. V lost 6 bases to trimming and J lost 1 base, with 10 bases between them. Germline V gene sequence: CDR1 LNHDA, CDR2 SQIVND (reference sequence). The CDR3 consists of 14 residues.

This clone turned up a few times. The J gene is TRBJ2-3, the V gene TRBV30; 13 bases map to TRBD2. J lost 4 bases, V lost 3 bases, and 13 bases had no gene match. The CDR3 runs 18 residues. Germline lookup yields CDR1 GTSNPN and CDR2 SVGIG (reference sequence). CDR3 in DNA: TGTGCCTGGAGCCTCACTAGCGGGGGGGCCGTGGCCCCAGATACGCAGTATTTT. Amino acids: CAWSLTSGGAVAPDTQYF.

This clone was seen a few times. CDR3 protein: CASSLDRGQGREKLFF. CDR3 bases: TGTGCCAGCAGCTTAGATCGAGGTCAGGGCCGGGAAAAACTGTTTTTT. The V and J genes are TRBV7-2 and TRBJ1-4; D perhaps matches TRBD1 (5 bases). The V end was cut by 1 base, the J end by 8 bases, with 17 bases between. There are 16 residues in the CDR3. The V gene's germline CDR1 is SGHTA and CDR2 FQGNSA. The full variable domain, its missing parts supplied by reference TRBV7-2 and TRBJ1-4, is GAGVSQSPSNKVTEKGKDVELRCDPISGHTALYWYRQSLGQGLEFLIYFQGNSAPDKSGLPSDRFSAERTGGSVSTLTIQRTQQEDSAVYLCASSLDRGQGREKLFFGSGTQLSVL.

This clone was counted a few times. This chain joins TRBV7-2 and TRBJ2-5, with 9 bases lining up with TRBD2. Per germline, CDR1 SGHTA and CDR2 FQGNSA. The V gene end was trimmed by 0 bases and the J gene end by 5 bases; junction bases not matched to a gene: 7. The CDR3 totals 16 residues. The CDR3 sequence is CASSLAAGGPEETQYF. CDR3 DNA sequence: TGTGCCAGCAGCTTAGCGGCGGGGGGGCCCGAGGAGACCCAGTACTTC.

The chain joins TRBV6-5 to TRBJ1-4, with no clear D. V lost 8 bases and J 7 bases, leaving 11 bases between the germline ends. From germline, CDR1 is MNHEY and CDR2 SVGAGI. The CDR3 runs to 12 residues. CDR3 sequence reads: CASGQRTEKLFF. The CDR3 DNA reads TGTGCCAGCGGCCAGCGTACTGAAAAACTGTTTTTT.

The chain has TRBV7-9 and TRBJ1-1; perhaps TRBD1 as D (6 bases). V dropped 5 bases and J dropped 1 base, with 20 bases sitting between them. This CDR3 contains 17 residues. CDR1 and CDR2 from the germline V gene are SEHNR and FQNEAQ (reference sequence). The DNA of the CDR3 is TGTGCCAGCAGCCCAGAATGGGGGCAGGGGAGGAACACTGAAGCTTTCTTT. Amino acid sequence: CASSPEWGQGRNTEAFF.

This clone turned up a few times. The genes are TRBV19 and TRBJ1-1; D not certain. This CDR3 contains 13 residues. V lost 6 bases to trimming and J lost 5 bases, with 13 bases between them. CDR1 LNHDA and CDR2 SQIVND come from the germline V gene (reference sequence). As DNA, the CDR3 is TGTGCCAGTAGGCCTCCCCCTGCGACTGAAGCTTTCTTT. It encodes CASRPPPATEAFF.

The rearrangement uses TRBV29-1 and TRBJ1-2; a possible D gene is TRBD1 (6 bases). Germline loops: CDR1 SQVTM, CDR2 ANQGSEA. The V end was cut by 2 bases, the J end by 5 bases, with 12 bases between. The CDR3 spans 13 residues. CDR3 in DNA: TGCAGCGTTGAAATCAGCCAGGGGTATGGCTACACCTTC. This encodes CSVEISQGYGYTF. Together with reference TRBV29-1 and TRBJ1-2, the CDR3 gives the full variable domain: SAVISQKPSRDICQRGTSLTIQCQVDSQVTMMFWYRQQPGQSLTLIATANQGSEATYESGFVIDKFPISRPNLTFSTLTVSNMSPEDSSIYLCSVEISQGYGYTFGSGTRLTVV.

The chain has TRBV30 and TRBJ2-3, with D possibly being TRBD2 (6 bases). The CDR3 contains 14 residues. V lost 3 bases and J 2 bases, leaving 12 bases between the germline ends. CDR1 is GTSNPN and CDR2 is SVGIG in the germline V gene (reference sequence). The chain's CDR3 is CAWSRTTHTDTQYF. The DNA of the CDR3 is TGTGCCTGGAGCCGGACTACACACACAGATACGCAGTATTTT.

This clone has a handful of counts. This chain connects TRBV19 to TRBJ1-5; 7 bases line up with TRBD1. The CDR3 is made up of 15 amino acids. The V gene end was trimmed by 6 bases and the J gene end by 1 base; junction bases not matched to a gene: 6. Germline V gene lookup returns CDR1 LNHDA and CDR2 SQIVND (reference sequence). This chain's CDR3 is CASRQGGTSNQPQHF. The CDR3 DNA follows: TGTGCCAGTAGACAAGGGGGCACAAGCAATCAGCCCCAGCATTTT.

The sample holds a few counts of this clone. This CDR3 reads CASSVAGADNEQFF. For the CDR3, the DNA is TGTGCCAGCAGCGTAGCGGGAGCGGACAATGAGCAGTTCTTC. V and J are TRBV9 and TRBJ2-1, with a possible D match to TRBD2 (6 bases). CDR3 length: 14 residues. From germline, CDR1 is SGDLS and CDR2 YYNGEE. V lost 0 bases and J lost 5, with 9 bases in between.

This clone was found a few times. The chain is built from TRBV30 and TRBJ2-5; 7 bases match TRBD2. The CDR3 is 15 residues long. Trimming took 3 bases from V and 1 from J; bases not matched to a gene: 8. From germline, CDR1 is GTSNPN and CDR2 SVGIG (reference sequence). CDR3 nucleotide sequence: TGTGCCTGGAGATGGAGCGGGGTGAGCCAAGAGACCCAGTACTTC. Translating gives CAWRWSGVSQETQYF.

CDR3 nucleotides: TGTGCCAGCAGCTTAGGTGGGCCCACTGGAAACACCATATATTTT. Amino acid sequence: CASSLGGPTGNTIYF. The chain recombines TRBV7-2 with TRBJ1-3; D is unclear. The germline CDR1 and CDR2 sequences are SGHTA and FQGNSA. There are 15 residues in the CDR3. Between the trimmed V and J ends, which lost 1 base and 2 bases, there was a span of 9 bases.

The rearrangement links TRBV7-9 to TRBJ2-3, with 12 nucleotides matching TRBD2. This CDR3 spans 15 amino acids. Germline-derived CDR1 and CDR2 are SEHNR and FQNEAQ (reference sequence). J lost 5 bases, V lost 1 base, and 1 base had no gene match. As DNA, the CDR3 is TGTGCCAGCAGCTTAGGACTAGCGGGGGTAGATACGCAGTATTTT. Translated, it gives CASSLGLAGVDTQYF.

A few counts support this clone. This chain connects TRBV2 to TRBJ2-7; 12 bases match TRBD2. The CDR3 is 14 residues long. The germline CDR1 and CDR2 sequences are SNHLY and FYNNEI. J lost 3 bases, V lost 7 bases, and 4 bases had no gene match. The CDR3 DNA is TGTGCCAGCAAACTAGCGGGAGGTCTCTACGAGCAGTACTTC. Encoded protein: CASKLAGGLYEQYF. Full variable domain (rest looked up from reference TRBV2 and TRBJ2-7): EPEVTQTPSHQVTQMGQEVILRCVPISNHLYFYWYRQILGQKVEFLVSFYNNEISEKSEIFDDQFSVERPDGSNFTLKIRSTKLEDSAMYFCASKLAGGLYEQYFGPGTRLTVT.

The chain links TRBV29-1 to TRBJ2-7, with TRBD1 identical over 10 bases. The V and J ends lost 6 bases and 6 bases, in that order; junction bases with no gene match: 14. There are 15 residues in the CDR3. The germline CDR1 and CDR2 sequences are SQVTM and ANQGSEA. For the CDR3, the DNA is TGCAGCGTGATCTCTCCCGGGACAGGGGTTGTCGAGCAGTACTTC. Translating gives CSVISPGTGVVEQYF.

This clone was observed a handful of times. The V gene is TRBV11-3, the J gene TRBJ2-7; the D gene is possibly TRBD1 (5 bases). V lost 4 bases and J lost 5, with 15 bases in between. CDR1 is SGHNT, CDR2 YENEEA, per germline. This CDR3 is built from 14 residues. The DNA of the CDR3 is TGTGCCAGCAGCTCAAGGCCAGGGAACGACGAGCAGTACTTC. Residues: CASSSRPGNDEQYF.

The chain couples TRBV20-1 to TRBJ1-1, with 7 bases lining up with TRBD1. The CDR3 consists of 11 residues. After removal of 3 bases from V and 8 bases from J, the junction contained 3 bases not matched to a gene. Germline values: CDR1 DFQATT, CDR2 SNEGSKA (reference sequence). CDR3 protein: CSARGDREAFF. DNA for the CDR3: TGCAGTGCTAGGGGGGACAGAGAAGCTTTCTTT.

This chain uses TRBV5-6 with TRBJ2-5; TRBD1 agrees at 11 bases. CDR3 length: 13 residues. With V trimmed by 4 bases and J by 5 bases, 1 base remained unmatched. Per the germline V gene, CDR1 is SGHDT and CDR2 is YYEEEE. This chain's CDR3 is CASSGTGGETQYF. In nucleotides, the CDR3 is TGTGCCAGCAGCGGGACAGGGGGGGAGACCCAGTACTTC.

The chain joins TRBV18 to TRBJ2-7, with D hard to call. Germline-derived CDR1 and CDR2 are KGHSH and LQKENI. The V end was cut by 3 bases, the J end by 3 bases, with 9 bases between. There are 13 residues in the CDR3. CDR3 coding DNA: TGTGCCAGCTCACCCAGCCAGGACTACGAGCAGTACTTC. Translating gives CASSPSQDYEQYF.